One sample yielded the 23 T cell receptor beta chains listed below, sequenced in a study of a mutant IDH1 vaccine in newly diagnosed glioma. Which antigens these TCRs recognize remains unknown. The assay was immunoSEQ multiplex PCR, and TCRdb's table has in-frame clones only and misses some. The sample lists tens of thousands of clones; roughly 77% were seen once. The sample's time point: week 23, last vaccination. Topical imiquimod was applied with each vaccine dose, which held 300 ug of mutant IDH1 20-mer peptide. The input for sequencing was PBMCs, taken from a glioma patient whose treatment included an IDH1 peptide vaccine. The receptor source for this set is a woman aged 40 to 50 with glioma. Some clones in this sample may be carry-over from other donors' samples.

V and J are TRBV30 and TRBJ1-6; D is perhaps TRBD1 (5 bases). The CDR3 totals 15 residues. V was pared by 0 bases and J by 6 bases, with 12 bases between. Germline CDR1 GTSNPN, CDR2 SVGIG (reference sequence). As DNA, the CDR3 is TGTGCCTGGAGTGTACGACCAGGGAGTAATTCACCCCTCCACTTT. Protein: CAWSVRPGSNSPLHF.

The chain couples TRBV4-1 to TRBJ2-7; D unresolved. The CDR3 is 13 amino acids. CDR1 is MGHRA, CDR2 YSYEKL, per germline. V lost 1 base and J lost 2, with 6 bases in between. The CDR3 region is CASSQGLPYEQYF. The CDR3 DNA sequence: TGCGCCAGCAGCCAAGGGTTACCCTACGAGCAGTACTTC.

The CDR3 DNA reads TGCGCCAGCAGCTTGGGCTGGACCCCAGCGGATGAGCAGTTCTTC. Its translation: CASSLGWTPADEQFF. The chain links TRBV5-1 to TRBJ2-1; possible D gene TRBD2, 5 bases. The CDR3 covers 15 residues. V was cut by 0 bases and J by 8 bases, with 15 bases left in between. Germline-derived CDR1 and CDR2 are SGHRS and YFSETQ. The full variable domain, in which reference TRBV5-1 and TRBJ2-1 provide the parts outside the CDR3, is KAGVTQTPRYLIKTRGQQVTLSCSPISGHRSVSWYQQTPGQGLQFLFEYFSETQRNKGNFPGRFSGRQFSNSRSEMNVSTLELGDSALYLCASSLGWTPADEQFFGPGTRLTVL.

The chain joins TRBV5-5 to TRBJ1-6; D call uncertain. The CDR3 totals 16 residues. V gave up 0 bases and J gave up 5 bases, with 12 bases separating them. The germline V gene has CDR1 SGHKS and CDR2 YYEKEE (reference sequence). The CDR3 coding sequence is TGTGCCAGCAGCTTGGTACCAAGGGCGGATAATTCACCCCTCCACTTT. Protein sequence: CASSLVPRADNSPLHF.

V usage is TRBV6-6 and J usage is TRBJ1-1, with D possibly matching TRBD1 (6 bases). The CDR3 length is 12 residues. V was clipped by 6 bases and J by 7 bases, with 12 bases between them. Per the germline V gene, CDR1 is MNHNY and CDR2 is SVGAGI (reference sequence). CDR3 in amino acids: CASRRRGGEAFF. The CDR3 DNA is TGTGCCAGCAGACGGAGGGGGGGTGAAGCTTTCTTT.

The chain recombines TRBV19 with TRBJ1-5; D is unclear. Germline V gene data show CDR1 as LNHDA and CDR2 as SQIVND (reference sequence). The CDR3 is 12 amino acids. Trimming pared 2 bases from V and 7 bases from J, leaving 6 bases between. The CDR3 bases are TGTGCCAGTAGTATAAGGGCCCAGCCCCAGCATTTT. Translated, it gives CASSIRAQPQHF.

The chain employs TRBV11-2 and TRBJ1-1; unclear D gene. Trimming took off 5 bases at V and 1 base at J, with 8 bases between the two ends. Germline V gives CDR1 SGHAT, CDR2 FQNNGV. The CDR3 length is 13 residues. The CDR3 spells CASSPPGNTEAFF. The DNA for the CDR3 is TGTGCCAGCAGCCCCCCTGGGAACACTGAAGCTTTCTTT.

V and J are TRBV7-9 and TRBJ1-1; TRBD1 matches 7 bases. The V gene's germline CDR1 is SEHNR and CDR2 FQNEAQ (reference sequence). V lost 3 bases and J lost 3; bases outside the gene matches: 7. CDR3 length: 15 residues. The CDR3 spells CASSFGGGRDTEAFF. The CDR3 DNA sequence: TGTGCCAGCAGCTTTGGAGGGGGCAGAGACACTGAAGCTTTCTTT. Full variable domain (missing parts from reference TRBV7-9 and TRBJ1-1): DTGVSQNPRHKITKRGQNVTFRCDPISEHNRLYWYRQTLGQGPEFLTYFQNEAQLEKSRLLSDRFSAERPKGSFSTLEIQRTEQGDSAMYLCASSFGGGRDTEAFFGQGTRLTVV.

This chain links TRBV23-1 with TRBJ1-4, with TRBD1 as a possible D gene (5 bases). TRBV23-1 carries the ORF label, with uncertain function. V lost 6 bases and J lost 4, with 6 bases in between. This CDR3 is 12 amino acids long. CDR3 protein: CASRRGNEKLFF. CDR3 in DNA: TGCGCCAGCAGGAGGGGTAATGAAAAACTGTTTTTT.

V and J are TRBV5-6 and TRBJ1-1; D is undetermined. The CDR3 is 11 amino acids. The germline CDR1 and CDR2 sequences are SGHDT and YYEEEE. With 0 bases removed from V and 12 bases from J, the gap between germline ends came to 9 bases. Here the CDR3 DNA reads TGTGCCAGCAGCTTGGGAGGGAGAACTTTCTTT. Protein product: CASSLGGRTFF.

The rearrangement joins TRBV9 to TRBJ2-7, with TRBD1 identical over 9 bases. The germline gives CDR1 SGDLS, CDR2 YYNGEE. This CDR3 region has 16 residues. V shed 4 bases and J 3 bases; nucleotides not matched to a gene: 11. For the CDR3, the DNA is TGTGCCAGCAGCCCTTCCGGGACAGGGTCCCTCTACGAGCAGTACTTC. This translates into CASSPSGTGSLYEQYF.

The chain links TRBV10-3 to TRBJ2-7; 11 bases fit TRBD1. V was pared by 8 bases and J by 3 bases, with 6 bases of the junction left unmatched. The CDR3 totals 14 residues. Germline CDR1 reads ENHRY; CDR2 reads SYGVKD. The CDR3 loop reads CAIVRDRGNYEQYF. Written as DNA, the CDR3 is TGTGCCATCGTTCGGGACAGGGGGAACTACGAGCAGTACTTC.

This clone was detected only a few times. V is TRBV10-1 and J is TRBJ2-7; TRBD1 agrees at 8 bases. With V trimmed by 0 bases and J by 5 bases, 6 bases remained unmatched. Germline V gives CDR1 WNHNN, CDR2 SYGVQD (reference sequence). This CDR3 is built from 15 residues. The CDR3 nucleotides are TGCGCCAGCAGTGAGTCTACGGACAGGGTAGACGAGCAGTACTTC. Translating gives CASSESTDRVDEQYF.

V and J are TRBV7-9 and TRBJ1-2, with unresolved D. V lost 4 bases to trimming and J lost 3 bases, with 6 bases between them. Germline CDR1 SEHNR, CDR2 FQNEAQ (reference sequence). CDR3 length: 12 amino acids. The chain's CDR3 is CASSSDYYGYTF. As DNA, the CDR3 is TGTGCCAGCAGCTCTGATTACTATGGCTACACCTTC.

This chain uses TRBV7-8 with TRBJ2-5, with unresolved D. The germline V and J ends were trimmed by 5 bases and 1 base, with 14 bases remaining between them. The CDR3 contains 15 residues. Germline-derived CDR1 and CDR2 are SGHVS and FQNEAQ. The CDR3 DNA is TGTGCCAGCAGCACCCCCGGACGGGTCCAAGAGACCCAGTACTTC. It specifies CASSTPGRVQETQYF.

V usage is TRBV10-1 and J usage is TRBJ2-1; TRBD2 agrees at 12 bases. The junction had 3 bases not matched to a gene; V was cut back by 3 bases and J by 3 bases. The germline gives CDR1 WNHNN, CDR2 SYGVQD (reference sequence). The CDR3 totals 16 residues. CDR3 DNA: TGCGCCAGCAGTGATGGACTAGCGGGGCACTACAATGAGCAGTTCTTC. It codes for CASSDGLAGHYNEQFF.

The V gene is TRBV30, the J gene TRBJ2-7; possibly TRBD1 for D (8 bases). The CDR3 has 12 amino acids. Trimming pared 7 bases from V and 6 bases from J, leaving 16 bases between. Per the germline V gene, CDR1 is GTSNPN and CDR2 is SVGIG (reference sequence). The CDR3 DNA sequence: TGTGCCTTTGACAGGGGAGGGGTCGAGCAGTACTTC. Translated, it gives CAFDRGGVEQYF.

On this clone: A read error may account for a junction end that differs from germline. The CDR3 protein is CTWQAVSGRGTGGYTF. CDR3 nucleotide sequence: TGTACCTGGCAAGCTGTGTCCGGCAGGGGGACTGGTGGCTACACCTTC. The gene calls are TRBV30 and TRBJ1-2; 7 bases are a match to TRBD1. The CDR3 has 16 residues. CDR1 is GTSNPN and CDR2 is SVGIG in the germline V gene (reference sequence).

Notes on this clone: The junction departs from the called germline gene at one end, perhaps through a read error. The genes are TRBV20-1 and TRBJ2-1; D unclear. The CDR3 has 10 amino acids. In germline, CDR1 is DFQATT, CDR2 SNEGSKA (reference sequence). CDR3 amino acids: CSAREGTDIF. The CDR3 coding sequence is TGCAGTGCTAGAGAGGGTACGGATATCTTC.

Only one count was recorded for this clone. CDR3 region: CASSGGSGNQPQHF. DNA for the CDR3: TGTGCCAGCAGTGGAGGGAGCGGCAATCAGCCCCAGCATTTT. The chain recombines TRBV2 with TRBJ1-5; no firm D call. CDR1 and CDR2 (germline): SNHLY, FYNNEI. Trimming stripped 4 bases from V and 2 bases from J, with 9 bases between. The CDR3 extends over 14 amino acids.

J is TRBJ2-3 and V is TRBV19; 7 positions agree with TRBD1. J was trimmed by 2 bases and V by 8 bases; bases with no gene match: 10. Looked up from germline, CDR1 is LNHDA and CDR2 is SQIVND (reference sequence). The CDR3 length is 15 residues. CDR3: CASRARDSHTDTQYF. The CDR3 nucleotides read TGTGCCAGTCGGGCTCGGGACAGCCACACAGATACGCAGTATTTT. The whole variable domain, filled in from reference TRBV19 and TRBJ2-3, reads DGGITQSPKYLFRKEGQNVTLSCEQNLNHDAMYWYRQDPGQGLRLIYYSQIVNDFQKGDIAEGYSVSREKKESFPLTVTSAQKNPTAFYLCASRARDSHTDTQYFGPGTRLTVL.

The V gene is TRBV5-1, the J gene TRBJ2-2; 8 bases are shared with TRBD1. Germline V lookup: CDR1 SGHRS, CDR2 YFSETQ. With 7 bases clipped from V and 1 base from J, the junction kept 3 bases outside the gene matches. The CDR3 contains 14 residues. CDR3 loop: CASGGQGNTGELFF. The CDR3 DNA follows: TGCGCCAGCGGTGGACAGGGGAACACCGGGGAGCTGTTTTTT.

The chain employs TRBV2 and TRBJ2-7, with TRBD1 as a possible D gene (5 bases). This CDR3 is built from 10 residues. Germline V gives CDR1 SNHLY, CDR2 FYNNEI. V lost 8 bases and J lost 12, with 14 bases in between. The CDR3 nucleotides read TGTGCCAGCGGCTATCCTCAGGGGTACTTC. Translation: CASGYPQGYF.